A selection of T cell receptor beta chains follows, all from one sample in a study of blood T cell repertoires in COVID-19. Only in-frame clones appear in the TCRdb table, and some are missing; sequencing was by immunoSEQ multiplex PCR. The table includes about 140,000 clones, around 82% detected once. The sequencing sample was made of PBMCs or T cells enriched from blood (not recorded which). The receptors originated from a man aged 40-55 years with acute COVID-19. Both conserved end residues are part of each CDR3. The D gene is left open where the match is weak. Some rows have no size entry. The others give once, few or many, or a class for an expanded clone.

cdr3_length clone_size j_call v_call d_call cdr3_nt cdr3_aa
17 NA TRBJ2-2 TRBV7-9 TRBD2 TGTGCCAGCAGCTATGGACTAGCGGGGCTTTACCACGGGGAGCTGTTTTTT CASSYGLAGLYHGELFF
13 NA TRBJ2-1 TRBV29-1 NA TGCAGCTTCGTCGGGGTCTCCTACAATGAGCAGTTCTTC CSFVGVSYNEQFF
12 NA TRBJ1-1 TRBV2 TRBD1 TGTGCCAGCTTGGGACAGGGGGTTCGGGCTTTCTTT CASLGQGVRAFF
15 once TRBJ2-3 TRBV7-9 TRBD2 TGTGCCAGCAGCTTAGCGGGGGGGAGCACAGATACGCAGTATTTT CASSLAGGSTDTQYF
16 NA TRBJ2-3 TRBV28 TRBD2 TGTGCCAGCAGTCCCCCGGGACTACAATCCCACGATACGCAGTATTTT CASSPPGLQSHDTQYF
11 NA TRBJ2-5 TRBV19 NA TGTGCCAGCCAACAGGGAGAGACCCAGTACTTC CASQQGETQYF
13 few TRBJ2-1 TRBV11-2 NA TGTGCCAGCAGCTTAGGCAGGGATAATGAGCAGTTCTTC CASSLGRDNEQFF
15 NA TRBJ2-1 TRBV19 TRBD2 TGTGCCAGTCAGCGCGGGGGGGCGAGTGGTAATGAGCAGTTCTTC CASQRGGASGNEQFF
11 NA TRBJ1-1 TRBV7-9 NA TGTGCCAGCCAGATGAACACTGAAGCTTTCTTT CASQMNTEAFF
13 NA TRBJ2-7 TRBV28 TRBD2 TGTGCCAGCAGGACATTGGGGGGGGTCGAGCAGTACTTC CASRTLGGVEQYF
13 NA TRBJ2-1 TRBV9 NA TGTGCCAGCAAAGCCCGGGACTACAATGAGCAGTTCTTC CASKARDYNEQFF
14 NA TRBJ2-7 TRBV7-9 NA TGTGCCAGCAGCTTAGGGGGGCCGGGTCGGGAGCAGTACTTC CASSLGGPGREQYF
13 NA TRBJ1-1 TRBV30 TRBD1 TGTGCCTGGACGAAGGGACAGGACACTGAAGCTTTCTTT CAWTKGQDTEAFF
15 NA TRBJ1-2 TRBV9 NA TGTGCCAGCAGCGTAGGTGCTACCGTTATCTATGGCTACACCTTC CASSVGATVIYGYTF
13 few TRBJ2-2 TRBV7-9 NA TGTGCCAGCAGCTTATCCGGGACCGGGGAGCTGTTTTTT CASSLSGTGELFF
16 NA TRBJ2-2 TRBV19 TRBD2 TGTGCCAGTAGTCCCCAAGCGGGAGCGGGCACCGGGGAGCTGTTTTTT CASSPQAGAGTGELFF
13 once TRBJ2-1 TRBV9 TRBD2 TGTGCCAGCAGCGTCGGACTAGCTGGTGAGCAGTTCTTC CASSVGLAGEQFF
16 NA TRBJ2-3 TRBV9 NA TGTGCCAGCAGCGGTGGACTTAGACATAGCACAGATACGCAGTATTTT CASSGGLRHSTDTQYF
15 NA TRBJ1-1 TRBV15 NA TGTGCCACCAGCAGAGAATGGACAGCAAACACTGAAGCTTTCTTT CATSREWTANTEAFF
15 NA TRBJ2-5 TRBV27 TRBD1 TGTGCCAGCAGTTTCGTGGACAGGGGAGTTGAGACCCAGTACTTC CASSFVDRGVETQYF
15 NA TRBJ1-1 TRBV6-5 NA TGTGCCAGCAGTTACTCGAACATCCGAGGGACTGAAGCTTTCTTT CASSYSNIRGTEAFF
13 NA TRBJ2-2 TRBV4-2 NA TGTGCCAGCAGCCCGAGGGACACCGGGGAGCTGTTTTTT CASSPRDTGELFF
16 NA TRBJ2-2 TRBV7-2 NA TGTGCCAGCAGCCCGGTGGGTAGCGAAGGAACCGGGGAGCTGTTTTTT CASSPVGSEGTGELFF
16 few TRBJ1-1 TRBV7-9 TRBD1 TGTGCCAGCAGCTTAGGTTGGGGACAGGGGAACACTGAAGCTTTCTTT CASSLGWGQGNTEAFF
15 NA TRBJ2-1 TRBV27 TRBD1 TGTGCCAGCAGTTTGGACAGGGCTTTTAACAATGAGCAGTTCTTC CASSLDRAFNNEQFF
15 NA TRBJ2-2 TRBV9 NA TGTGCCAGCAGCGAAGGGGGACTAAACACCGGGGAGCTGTTTTTT CASSEGGLNTGELFF
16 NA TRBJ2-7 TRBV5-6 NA TGTGCCAGCAGCCTAGGGGATGGACAAGGCCTTTTGGAGCAGTACTTC CASSLGDGQGLLEQYF
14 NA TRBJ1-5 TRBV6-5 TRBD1 TGTGCCAGCAGTCCCCAGGGGGGCAATCAGCCCCAGCATTTT CASSPQGGNQPQHF
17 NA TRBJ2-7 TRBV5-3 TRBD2 TGTGCCAGAAGCTTGGTGGGTAGCGGGAGGCCCGGAGGCGAGCAGTACTTC CARSLVGSGRPGGEQYF
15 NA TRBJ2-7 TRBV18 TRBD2 TGTGCCAGCTCATCCCGACTAGCGGGTACCTACGAGCAGTACTTC CASSSRLAGTYEQYF
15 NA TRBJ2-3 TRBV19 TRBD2 TGTGCCAGTTCCGGACTAGCGGGAGACGCAGATACGCAGTATTTT CASSGLAGDADTQYF
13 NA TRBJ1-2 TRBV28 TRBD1 TGTGCCAGCAGTTCTCGAACAGGGGGTGGCTACACCTTC CASSSRTGGGYTF
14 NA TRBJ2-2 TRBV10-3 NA TGTGCCATCAGGGATCTGGAGGGGTCCGGGGAGCTGTTTTTT CAIRDLEGSGELFF
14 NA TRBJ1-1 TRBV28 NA TGTGCCAGCAGTTTAGCAGGGGCCGGGGCTGAAGCTTTCTTT CASSLAGAGAEAFF
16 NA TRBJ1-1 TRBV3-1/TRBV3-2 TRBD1 TGTGCCAGCAGCCAAGGGCAGGGGGCAATGGGGACTGAAGCTTTCTTT CASSQGQGAMGTEAFF
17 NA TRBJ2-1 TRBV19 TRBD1 TGTGCCAGTAGTCATCGAGGGTACAGGGGCGAATCCAATGAGCAGTTCTTC CASSHRGYRGESNEQFF
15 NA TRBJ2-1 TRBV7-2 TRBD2 TGTGCCAGCAGCTGGAGCGGGGGGAACAACAATGAGCAGTTCTTC CASSWSGGNNNEQFF
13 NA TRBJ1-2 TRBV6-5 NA TGTGCCAGCAGTTCCCCACCCGGGGGGGGCTACACCTTC CASSSPPGGGYTF
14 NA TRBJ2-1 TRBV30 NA TGTGCCTGGTCGGAGGGAATAGGAGTCAATGAGCAGTTCTTC CAWSEGIGVNEQFF
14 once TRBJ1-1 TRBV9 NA TGTGCCAGCAGCGTAGGGCCTAACGGGGCTGAAGCTTTCTTT CASSVGPNGAEAFF
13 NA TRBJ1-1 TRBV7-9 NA TGTGCCAGCACCCTGGGGGGGGGAAAGTCGGCTTTCTTT CASTLGGGKSAFF
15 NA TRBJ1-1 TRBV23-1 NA TGCGCCAGCAGTCAATCGGGGGGGGCAGGGACTGAAGCTTTCTTT CASSQSGGAGTEAFF
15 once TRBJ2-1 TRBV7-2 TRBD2 TGTGCCAGCAGACCCTCGGGGGGGCCCTACAATGAGCAGTTCTTC CASRPSGGPYNEQFF